The 18 T cell receptor beta chains presented below share a single source sample, sequenced in a study of blood T cell repertoires in COVID-19. TCRdb's copy holds only in-frame clones and misses some; the assay was immunoSEQ multiplex PCR. The sample has roughly 360,000 clones, about 87% seen once. The sample comprised PBMCs or T cells enriched from blood (not recorded which). The receptors shown here come from a young man who had recovered from COVID-19.

J is TRBJ2-2 and V is TRBV27, with a tentative D call TRBD1 (6 bases). CDR1 and CDR2 (germline): MNHEY, SMNVEV (reference sequence). The ends were cut back, 2 bases at V and 2 bases at J, with 12 bases in the middle. CDR3 length: 16 amino acids. The CDR3 sequence is CASSLGRGGNTGELFF. CDR3 nucleotides: TGTGCCAGCAGTTTAGGCAGGGGTGGTAACACCGGGGAGCTGTTTTTT.

The chain employs TRBV19 and TRBJ2-3, with TRBD1 identical over 7 bases. Germline CDR1 is LNHDA and CDR2 is SQIVND (reference sequence). J lost 3 bases, V lost 3 bases, and 6 bases had no gene match. CDR3 length: 15 residues. This CDR3 reads CASSMRGQSTDTQYF. As DNA, the CDR3 is TGTGCCAGTAGTATGAGGGGACAGAGTACAGATACGCAGTATTTT.

The count of this clone is one. The chain couples TRBV30 to TRBJ1-1, with D possibly matching TRBD1 (5 bases). This CDR3 has 13 amino acids. V was shortened by 2 bases and J by 2 bases, with 9 bases between the two germline ends. Per the germline V gene, CDR1 is GTSNPN and CDR2 is SVGIG (reference sequence). The CDR3 spells CAWSLTDNTEAFF. CDR3 nucleotides: TGTGCCTGGAGTCTGACAGATAACACTGAAGCTTTCTTT. Full variable domain (rest looked up from reference TRBV30 and TRBJ1-1): SQTIHQWPATLVQPVGSPLSLECTVEGTSNPNLYWYRQAAGRGLQLLFYSVGIGQISSEVPQNLSASRPQDRQFILSSKKLLLSDSGFYLCAWSLTDNTEAFFGQGTRLTVV.

The chain links TRBV2 to TRBJ1-2, with D unresolved. V was shortened by 4 bases and J by 0 bases, with 9 bases between the two germline ends. The CDR3 consists of 14 residues. Germline CDR1 is SNHLY and CDR2 is FYNNEI. CDR3 protein: CASSAIDTNYGYTF. As DNA, the CDR3 is TGTGCCAGCAGTGCGATTGACACTAACTATGGCTACACCTTC.

The chain joins TRBV15 to TRBJ1-2; TRBD1 matches 7 bases. This CDR3 has 18 amino acids. The J segment lost 4 bases and the V segment lost 5 bases, leaving 19 bases of the junction unmatched. The germline V gene has CDR1 LNHNV and CDR2 YYDKDF (reference sequence). As DNA, the CDR3 is TGTGCCACCAGCGGAAAGGAGCCCGGGACAGAACCATTCTATGGCTACACCTTC. Protein product: CATSGKEPGTEPFYGYTF.

This chain joins TRBV15 and TRBJ2-2; TRBD1 agrees at 7 bases. The germline V gene encodes CDR1 LNHNV and CDR2 YYDKDF (reference sequence). J was trimmed by 4 bases and V by 0 bases; bases with no gene match: 2. CDR3 length equals 15 residues. CDR3 in amino acids: CATSRDGTATGELFF. As DNA, the CDR3 is TGTGCCACCAGCAGAGATGGGACAGCCACCGGGGAGCTGTTTTTT. The full variable domain, in which reference TRBV15 and TRBJ2-2 provide the parts outside the CDR3, is DAMVIQNPRYQVTQFGKPVTLSCSQTLNHNVMYWYQQKSSQAPKLLFHYYDKDFNNEADTPDNFQSRRPNTSFCFLDIRSPGLGDTAMYLCATSRDGTATGELFFGEGSRLTVL.

V is TRBV14 and J is TRBJ2-3; TRBD2 matches 10 bases. CDR1 SGHDN and CDR2 FVKESK come from the germline V gene. The CDR3 runs 16 residues. The V and J ends lost 0 bases and 5 bases, in that order; junction bases with no gene match: 5. The CDR3 DNA reads TGTGCCAGCAGCCAAGAGGGGGGACTAGCGAGAGATACGCAGTATTTT. Translating gives CASSQEGGLARDTQYF.

V gene TRBV9 combines with J gene TRBJ1-2, with D maybe TRBD1 (6 bases). V lost 0 bases and J lost 4, with 10 bases in between. The CDR3 loop spans 14 amino acids. Germline CDR1 is SGDLS and CDR2 is YYNGEE. The CDR3 loop is CASSVETGSYGYTF. CDR3 bases: TGTGCCAGCAGCGTAGAAACAGGGAGCTATGGCTACACCTTC.

The CDR3 DNA follows: TGTGCCAGCTCACCACCGTCCCTTTCGCACAGGGGAGGAAATGGCTACACCTTC. Translated: CASSPPSLSHRGGNGYTF. The chain recombines TRBV18 with TRBJ1-2; 7 bases map to TRBD1. The CDR3 runs to 18 residues. CDR1 is KGHSH, CDR2 LQKENI, per germline. V lost 0 bases and J lost 6; bases outside the gene matches: 16.

The chain uses TRBV18 and TRBJ1-3; 8 nucleotides match TRBD1. The V gene end was trimmed by 3 bases and the J gene end by 0 bases; junction bases not matched to a gene: 10. Germline V gene sequence: CDR1 KGHSH, CDR2 LQKENI. The CDR3 is 18 residues long. In DNA form, the CDR3 reads TGTGCCAGCTCACCCATCCCCGGACAGGGTAGCTCTGGAAACACCATATATTTT. It specifies CASSPIPGQGSSGNTIYF. Complete variable domain (other parts from reference TRBV18 and TRBJ1-3): NAGVMQNPRHLVRRRGQEARLRCSPMKGHSHVYWYRQLPEEGLKFMVYLQKENIIDESGMPKERFSAEFPKEGPSILRIQQVVRGDSAAYFCASSPIPGQGSSGNTIYFGEGSWLTVV.

J is TRBJ2-2 and V is TRBV10-1; 7 nucleotides align to TRBD1. Germline V gene lookup returns CDR1 WNHNN and CDR2 SYGVQD (reference sequence). V was pared by 6 bases and J by 2 bases, with 9 bases of the junction left unmatched. This CDR3 has 16 residues. The CDR3 bases are TGCGCCAGCAGCGACGTTGACAGGGCCAACACCGGGGAGCTGTTTTTT. This gives the protein CASSDVDRANTGELFF.

The chain combines TRBV10-2 with TRBJ1-4; tentatively, D is TRBD1 (5 bases). The V and J ends lost 4 bases and 8 bases respectively, with 11 bases between them. Germline V gives CDR1 WSHSY, CDR2 SAAADI. This CDR3 spans 13 amino acids. Here the CDR3 reads CASSAIGGEKLFF. The CDR3 bases are TGCGCCAGCAGTGCAATCGGGGGGGAAAAACTGTTTTTT.

This clone was observed a few times. The chain couples TRBV20-1 to TRBJ1-1; D gene ambiguous. V lost 6 bases, J lost 10 bases, and 12 bases lay in between. The CDR3 has 10 amino acids. Germline V gene sequence: CDR1 DFQATT, CDR2 SNEGSKA (reference sequence). The CDR3 sequence: CSARPVLAFF. The DNA for the CDR3 is TGCAGTGCCCGTCCTGTATTAGCTTTCTTT.

The chain uses TRBV2 and TRBJ1-1, with D maybe TRBD1 (5 bases). Trimming cost V 8 bases and J 1 base, with 11 bases left between them. The CDR3 is made up of 13 amino acids. Germline V gene lookup returns CDR1 SNHLY and CDR2 FYNNEI. The CDR3 DNA reads TGTGCCAGCTTTTGGGGCGGGAACACTGAAGCTTTCTTT. Translating it yields CASFWGGNTEAFF.

V usage is TRBV27 and J usage is TRBJ1-1; 8 bases align to TRBD1. Germline values: CDR1 MNHEY, CDR2 SMNVEV (reference sequence). The trim removed 6 bases at V and 0 bases at J, leaving 18 bases unmatched. This CDR3 comprises 19 residues. The DNA of the CDR3 is TGTGCCAGCAGCTATCAAGGAGGGGCAGGGGGCGACATGAACACTGAAGCTTTCTTT. Protein sequence: CASSYQGGAGGDMNTEAFF.

The chain couples TRBV9 to TRBJ1-1, with 12 bases matching TRBD1. From germline, CDR1 is SGDLS and CDR2 YYNGEE. CDR3 length: 16 amino acids. V trimming: 0 bases; J trimming: 6 bases; junction bases outside the gene matches: 6. CDR3 coding DNA: TGTGCCAGCAGCGTAGGGAGGGACAGGGGGCGGGCTGAAGCTTTCTTT. This encodes CASSVGRDRGRAEAFF. The full variable domain, with the rest looked up from reference TRBV9 and TRBJ1-1, is DSGVTQTPKHLITATGQRVTLRCSPRSGDLSVYWYQQSLDQGLQFLIQYYNGEERAKGNILERFSAQQFPDLHSELNLSSLELGDSALYFCASSVGRDRGRAEAFFGQGTRLTVV.

The gene calls are TRBV27 and TRBJ1-2; D is unclear. The CDR3 has 13 amino acids. The germline gives CDR1 MNHEY, CDR2 SMNVEV (reference sequence). The CDR3 here is CATQRGPNYGYTF. For the CDR3, the DNA is TGTGCAACCCAGAGAGGGCCTAACTATGGCTACACCTTC.

The chain has TRBV19 and TRBJ1-3; TRBD1 is a possible D gene (5 bases). Germline V gene data show CDR1 as LNHDA and CDR2 as SQIVND (reference sequence). Trimming pared 5 bases from V and 0 bases from J, leaving 14 bases between. The CDR3 is 16 residues long. This chain's CDR3 is CASSGSGFHSGNTIYF. DNA of the CDR3: TGTGCCAGTAGTGGATCAGGGTTCCACTCTGGAAACACCATATATTTT.